What follows are 28 T cell receptor beta chains derived from one specimen sequenced in a study of blood T cell repertoires in COVID-19 (dated by TCRdb to the early 2020s). The library was obtained by the immunoSEQ multiplex PCR assay. Sourced from immuneACCESS, this table was stored by TCRdb with only in-frame sequences that have V and J called. A share of the clones is absent; for the studies checked, an unresolved V gene accounts for under half, and the remainder has no known explanation. The sample table shows roughly 39,000 clones, and roughly 87% are seen once. Roughly a tenth of the sample lies in the top ten. The sample consisted of peripheral blood. Receptor source: an elderly woman with active COVID-19.

The chain employs TRBV27 and TRBJ2-1; 8 nucleotides line up with TRBD2. Per the germline V gene, CDR1 is MNHEY and CDR2 is SMNVEV (reference sequence). This CDR3 region has 17 residues. The V gene end was trimmed by 0 bases and the J gene end by 7 bases; junction bases not matched to a gene: 11. CDR3 protein: CASSLSWGSGGRNEQFF. DNA of the CDR3: TGTGCCAGCAGTTTATCTTGGGGGTCGGGGGGGCGAAATGAGCAGTTCTTC.

The V call is TRBV7-2, the J call TRBJ1-1; 10 bases line up with TRBD1. Germline trimming cut 2 bases from V and 2 bases from J; bases unmatched to any gene: 8. Germline CDR1 SGHTA, CDR2 FQGNSA. This CDR3 has 17 amino acids. Written as DNA, the CDR3 is TGTGCCAGCAGCTTAAGTCCCGGGACAGGGGCCAACACTGAAGCTTTCTTT. Protein product: CASSLSPGTGANTEAFF.

The chain uses TRBV2 and TRBJ1-2; possible D gene TRBD1, 5 bases. Trimming removed 6 bases at V and 2 bases at J, with 10 bases between. CDR1 is SNHLY, CDR2 FYNNEI, per germline. The CDR3 covers 13 residues. CDR3 in DNA: TGTGCCAGCAGGGAACAGGCAAACTATGGCTACACCTTC. Residues: CASREQANYGYTF.

The chain recombines TRBV5-1 with TRBJ2-1, with TRBD1 identical over 12 bases. V lost 2 bases to trimming and J lost 6 bases; unmatched junction nucleotides: 3. Germline V gives CDR1 SGHRS, CDR2 YFSETQ. This CDR3 is 15 amino acids long. DNA of the CDR3: TGCGCCAGCAGCTTTTCGGGACAGGGGGCCAATGAGCAGTTCTTC. It encodes CASSFSGQGANEQFF.

The chain combines TRBV19 with TRBJ2-2; 10 nucleotides line up with TRBD1. Germline loops: CDR1 LNHDA, CDR2 SQIVND (reference sequence). Germline trimming cut 9 bases from V and 8 bases from J; bases unmatched to any gene: 6. CDR3 length: 13 residues. The CDR3 region has the DNA TGTGCCAGCTCCGGACAGGGGGTTGGGGAGCTGTTTTTT. This codes for CASSGQGVGELFF.

This clone appeared a single time. This chain connects TRBV7-2 to TRBJ2-5; 8 positions match TRBD2. This CDR3 region has 15 residues. Trimming removed 1 base from V and 5 bases from J; junction bases left unmatched: 6. Per germline, CDR1 SGHTA and CDR2 FQGNSA. CDR3 bases: TGTGCCAGCAGCTTAGGGGCGGGGGGCCGCGAGACCCAGTACTTC. Its translation is CASSLGAGGRETQYF.

The rearrangement joins TRBV3-1 (or the pseudogene TRBV3-2) to TRBJ2-3; 8 bases are shared with TRBD2. After removal of 5 bases from V and 3 bases from J, the junction contained 4 bases not matched to a gene. The CDR3 is 14 amino acids. Germline V gene lookup returns CDR1 LGHDT and CDR2 YNNKEL (reference sequence). The CDR3 bases are TGTGCCAGCAGCAGGACTAGCCCGACAGATACGCAGTATTTT. Protein product: CASSRTSPTDTQYF.

The CDR3 coding sequence is TGTGCCAGCAGCCCCCGGACAGGGTTTAGCACAGATACGCAGTATTTT. Protein: CASSPRTGFSTDTQYF. V gene TRBV4-2 combines with J gene TRBJ2-3; 8 nucleotides line up with TRBD1. The CDR3 contains 16 residues. Looked up from germline, CDR1 is LGHNA and CDR2 is YNFKEQ. With 4 bases clipped from V and 0 bases from J, the junction kept 6 bases outside the gene matches.

The chain recombines TRBV4-3 with TRBJ2-7; a weak D match, TRBD1 (5 bases). Trimming took off 6 bases at V and 7 bases at J, with 16 bases between the two ends. This CDR3 comprises 13 residues. The germline V gene encodes CDR1 LGHNA and CDR2 YSLEER. CDR3 sequence: CASSTDNWREQYF. The CDR3 DNA reads as TGCGCCAGCAGTACGGACAACTGGCGGGAGCAGTACTTC.

The chain combines TRBV6-1 with TRBJ1-1, with 7 bases identical to TRBD1. Germline V gene lookup returns CDR1 MNHNS and CDR2 SASEGT. The trim removed 2 bases at V and 0 bases at J, leaving 6 bases unmatched. This CDR3 has 16 residues. The CDR3 region is CASSETGQLLNTEAFF. In nucleotides, the CDR3 is TGTGCCAGCAGTGAAACGGGACAGCTTTTGAACACTGAAGCTTTCTTT.

The chain is built from TRBV29-1 and TRBJ2-1; 9 bases fit TRBD2. The CDR3 runs to 14 residues. V was clipped by 4 bases and J by 7 bases; unmatched bases: 8. Germline-derived CDR1 and CDR2 are SQVTM and ANQGSEA. Here the CDR3 DNA reads TGCAGCGTTGGGCCCAGCGGGGGGTTAAATGAGCAGTTCTTC. Protein product: CSVGPSGGLNEQFF.

The chain has TRBV7-2 and TRBJ2-1; D might be TRBD1 (6 bases). This CDR3 is built from 17 residues. The V and J ends lost 5 bases and 7 bases respectively, with 24 bases between them. CDR1 and CDR2 (germline): SGHTA, FQGNSA. This CDR3 reads CASSRGHSGQARNEQFF. CDR3 in DNA: TGTGCCAGCAGCCGGGGACACAGCGGCCAGGCGAGGAATGAGCAGTTCTTC.

J is TRBJ2-5 and V is TRBV28; D remains ambiguous. Germline assignment: CDR1 MDHEN and CDR2 SYDVKM. Trimming took 3 bases from V and 4 from J, leaving 12 bases between them. The CDR3 length is 14 residues. The CDR3: CASSFQNFRETQYF. CDR3 coding DNA: TGTGCCAGCAGTTTTCAGAATTTCAGAGAGACCCAGTACTTC.

This sequence joins TRBV3-1 (or the pseudogene TRBV3-2) and TRBJ2-2; D is unresolved. Deletions cut 1 base from V and 4 bases from J, with 7 bases between. CDR3 size: 14 residues. CDR1 and CDR2 from the germline V gene are LGHDT and YNNKEL (reference sequence). The chain's CDR3 is CASSQATGTGELFF. The CDR3 DNA sequence: TGTGCCAGCAGCCAAGCCACGGGCACCGGGGAGCTGTTTTTT.

J is TRBJ2-7 and V is TRBV5-1; 7 bases align to TRBD1. With 0 bases clipped from V and 4 bases from J, the junction kept 4 bases outside the gene matches. This CDR3 contains 14 residues. CDR1 is SGHRS and CDR2 is YFSETQ in the germline V gene. CDR3 sequence reads: CASSLDRGLYEQYF. The CDR3 nucleotides read TGCGCCAGCAGCTTGGACAGGGGTTTGTACGAGCAGTACTTC.

V gene TRBV6-1 combines with J gene TRBJ1-3; the D is unclear. There are 17 residues in the CDR3. Germline V lookup: CDR1 MNHNS, CDR2 SASEGT. V was clipped by 1 base and J by 1 base, with 14 bases between them. In DNA form, the CDR3 reads TGTGCCAGCAGTGAAGACCAACCGGGGAGGTCTGGAAACACCATATATTTT. It codes for CASSEDQPGRSGNTIYF.

This chain uses TRBV6-5 with TRBJ2-2; 8 bases map to TRBD2. The CDR3 totals 15 residues. Germline CDR1 reads MNHEY; CDR2 reads SVGAGI. Trimming at V came to 6 bases and at J to 5 bases, leaving 8 bases not matched to a gene. CDR3 sequence: CASRTRGGWTGELFF. CDR3 nucleotides: TGTGCCAGCAGAACCCGGGGGGGCTGGACCGGGGAGCTGTTTTTT.

The chain has TRBV27 and TRBJ2-3; the match to TRBD2 covers 10 bases. This CDR3 is 16 amino acids long. Per the germline V gene, CDR1 is MNHEY and CDR2 is SMNVEV (reference sequence). The V and J ends lost 5 bases and 0 bases, in that order; junction bases with no gene match: 5. CDR3 region: CASSRLTSGSTDTQYF. The CDR3 nucleotides are TGTGCCAGCAGTCGCTTGACTAGCGGGAGCACAGATACGCAGTATTTT.

The chain employs TRBV7-9 and TRBJ2-5; D unresolved. CDR1 is SEHNR, CDR2 FQNEAQ, per germline (reference sequence). CDR3 size: 15 residues. V shed 4 bases and J shed 2 bases, with 14 bases lying between them. The CDR3, as DNA: TGTGCCAGCAGCTCCCGCGGAGAATATCAAGAGACCCAGTACTTC. Encoded protein: CASSSRGEYQETQYF.

The CDR3 nucleotides read TGCGCCAGCAGTCGAGATAGCAATCAGCCCCAGCATTTT. This gives the protein CASSRDSNQPQHF. V usage is TRBV4-1 and J usage is TRBJ1-5; D gene ambiguous. The germline CDR1 and CDR2 sequences are MGHRA and YSYEKL. The CDR3 is 13 amino acids. V lost 6 bases and J lost 0, with 6 bases in between.

The chain recombines TRBV19 with TRBJ2-3; TRBD1 aligns across 9 bases. J was trimmed by 3 bases and V by 4 bases; bases with no gene match: 5. Germline V gene sequence: CDR1 LNHDA, CDR2 SQIVND (reference sequence). This CDR3 is built from 15 residues. CDR3 residues: CASSTQGAETDTQYF. The CDR3 coding sequence is TGTGCCAGTAGTACACAGGGGGCGGAAACAGATACGCAGTATTTT. The full variable domain, completed using reference TRBV19 and TRBJ2-3, is DGGITQSPKYLFRKEGQNVTLSCEQNLNHDAMYWYRQDPGQGLRLIYYSQIVNDFQKGDIAEGYSVSREKKESFPLTVTSAQKNPTAFYLCASSTQGAETDTQYFGPGTRLTVL.

The chain joins TRBV11-3 to TRBJ1-6; 7 bases fit TRBD1. V was pared by 5 bases and J by 6 bases, with 4 bases of the junction left unmatched. The CDR3 runs 14 residues. Looked up from germline, CDR1 is SGHNT and CDR2 is YENEEA. CDR3 protein: CASSLQGSNSPLHF. The CDR3 coding sequence is TGTGCCAGCAGCCTACAGGGGTCTAATTCACCCCTCCACTTT.

This chain links TRBV5-4 with TRBJ1-2; tentative D call: TRBD1 (6 bases). This CDR3 comprises 15 residues. V was trimmed by 3 bases and J by 0 bases, leaving 12 bases between them. From germline, CDR1 is SGHNT and CDR2 YYREEE (reference sequence). CDR3 region: CASSYPGTTNYGYTF. CDR3 nucleotides: TGTGCCAGCAGCTACCCCGGGACAACTAACTATGGCTACACCTTC.

This sequence joins TRBV19 and TRBJ1-1; a weak D match, TRBD1 (5 bases). CDR1 and CDR2 (germline): LNHDA, SQIVND (reference sequence). V lost 4 bases to trimming and J lost 0 bases, with 12 bases between them. The CDR3 has 15 amino acids. The CDR3 is CASSKTGPMNTEAFF. CDR3 bases: TGTGCCAGTAGTAAAACAGGTCCTATGAACACTGAAGCTTTCTTT.

This sequence joins TRBV19 and TRBJ1-5; 11 bases match TRBD1. Germline V gene lookup returns CDR1 LNHDA and CDR2 SQIVND (reference sequence). This CDR3 spans 15 amino acids. V shed 1 base and J 14 bases; nucleotides not matched to a gene: 10. CDR3 nucleotide sequence: TGTGCCAGTAGTATAGCGGGGACAGGGGGAGGTCAAAAGCATTTT. This translates into CASSIAGTGGGQKHF.

The V call is TRBV5-1, the J call TRBJ1-3; D might be TRBD1 (5 bases). V lost 0 bases and J lost 0, with 7 bases in between. The length of the CDR3 is 15 residues. Germline assignment: CDR1 SGHRS and CDR2 YFSETQ. The CDR3 region is CASSLEGNSGNTIYF. CDR3 DNA: TGCGCCAGCAGCTTGGAGGGGAACTCTGGAAACACCATATATTTT.

The chain links TRBV6-2 or TRBV6-3 to TRBJ2-1; the match to TRBD2 covers 10 bases. After removal of 0 bases from V and 0 bases from J, the junction contained 8 bases not matched to a gene. CDR3 length: 19 amino acids. Germline V gives CDR1 MNHEY, CDR2 SVGEGT. DNA for the CDR3: TGTGCCAGCAGTTACTCGCCAGCGGGGGGGACCCTCTCCTACAATGAGCAGTTCTTC. Translated: CASSYSPAGGTLSYNEQFF.

A few counts support this clone. The chain recombines TRBV11-3 with TRBJ1-5; D uncertain. CDR3 length: 14 residues. V was trimmed by 8 bases and J by 2 bases, leaving 13 bases between them. Germline loops: CDR1 SGHNT, CDR2 YENEEA. CDR3 DNA: TGTGCCAGCCGACTAAGTATCGGCAATCAGCCCCAGCATTTT. It is translated as CASRLSIGNQPQHF.